These 13 T cell receptor beta chains were all obtained from the same sample, sequenced in a study of identical twins (dated by TCRdb to the mid-2010s). Library construction relied on 5' RACE. Sequencer: Illumina HiSeq 2000. TCRdb passed the public sequencing reads through fastp at Q25 and MiXCR, retaining productive beta sequences. A single entry per CDR3 protein holds the most common genes and DNA from its merged rows. This sample gives approximately 1.8 million distinct CDR3 sequences in total; about 32% of them show up just once. The ten largest clonotypes hold more than 0.25% of the sample. The sample comprised cord blood. Receptor source: a newborn girl in good health.

On this clonotype itself: Just one base apart from a much larger clone, this may be a read error. The chain carries TRBV11-1 and TRBJ1-1; tentatively, D is TRBD1 (5 bases). Per germline, CDR1 SGHAT and CDR2 FQDESV (reference sequence). This CDR3 has 13 amino acids. For the CDR3, the DNA is TGTGCCAGCAGCTCGACAGCGAACACTGAAGTTTTCTTT. It specifies CASSSTANTEVFF.

This clonotype was counted a few times. The chain employs TRBV9 and TRBJ2-3; D is ambiguous. CDR3 length: 16 amino acids. V lost 0 bases to trimming and J lost 1 base, with 12 bases between them. Germline assignment: CDR1 SGDLS and CDR2 YYNGEE. In DNA, the CDR3 is TGTGCCAGCAGCGTAGTGGTGGGGTCTGGCACAGATACGCAGTATTTT. Translating gives CASSVVVGSGTDTQYF.

The chain joins TRBV4-1 to TRBJ2-3; TRBD2 agrees at 11 bases. The germline gives CDR1 MGHRA, CDR2 YSYEKL. J was trimmed by 1 base and V by 3 bases; bases with no gene match: 3. The CDR3 is 16 amino acids. The CDR3 here is CASSHWTSGRTDTQYF. The CDR3, as DNA: TGCGCCAGCAGCCATTGGACTAGCGGGCGCACAGATACGCAGTATTTT.

In this sample, this clonotype turned up a few times. The chain combines TRBV4-2 with TRBJ2-1, with no clear D. Trimming took 0 bases from V and 4 from J, leaving 7 bases between them. Per germline, CDR1 LGHNA and CDR2 YNFKEQ. CDR3 length: 14 residues. The CDR3 loop reads CASSQDIGYNEQFF. CDR3 sequence (DNA): TGTGCCAGCAGCCAAGACATAGGTTACAATGAGCAGTTCTTC.

In this sample, this clonotype turned up many times. The rearrangement links TRBV18 to TRBJ2-1, with D perhaps TRBD2 (5 bases). The CDR3 is made up of 15 amino acids. Germline CDR1 reads KGHSH; CDR2 reads LQKENI. The germline V and J ends were trimmed by 0 bases and 4 bases, with 10 bases remaining between them. The chain's CDR3 is CASSPPSGYYNEQFF. In DNA form, the CDR3 reads TGTGCCAGCTCACCACCCAGCGGCTATTACAATGAGCAGTTCTTC.

For the CDR3, the DNA is TGTGCCAGCAGCCCCAGGCCCTATAGGTACACAGATACGCAGTATTTT. This sequence encodes CASSPRPYRYTDTQYF. This chain links TRBV14 with TRBJ2-3; no firm D call. Germline values: CDR1 SGHDN, CDR2 FVKESK. V was trimmed by 4 bases and J by 2 bases, leaving 16 bases between them. The CDR3 has 16 amino acids.

V and J are TRBV28 and TRBJ2-5; the D gene is possibly TRBD2 (5 bases). The CDR3 runs to 14 residues. V lost 5 bases and J lost 2, with 12 bases in between. Germline CDR1 MDHEN, CDR2 SYDVKM. CDR3 sequence reads: CASSEGGKQETQYF. As DNA, the CDR3 is TGTGCCAGCAGTGAGGGCGGCAAGCAAGAGACCCAGTACTTC.

The chain is built from TRBV3-1 and TRBJ1-3, with a weak D call TRBD1 (5 bases). Germline CDR1 LGHDT, CDR2 YNNKEL (reference sequence). Trimming took off 0 bases at V and 5 bases at J, with 11 bases between the two ends. The CDR3 length is 15 residues. The CDR3 loop is CASSQDRTIRNTIYF. DNA for the CDR3: TGTGCCAGCAGCCAAGATAGGACAATAAGAAACACCATATATTTT. Complete variable domain (other parts from reference TRBV3-1 and TRBJ1-3): DTAVSQTPKYLVTQMGNDKSIKCEQNLGHDTMYWYKQDSKKFLKIMFSYNNKELIINETVPNRFSPKSPDKAHLNLHINSLELGDSAVYFCASSQDRTIRNTIYFGEGSWLTVV.

This clonotype was seen more than once but under ten times. The chain is built from TRBV3-1 and TRBJ2-5; D may match TRBD1 or TRBD2 (5 bases each). The CDR3 has 16 amino acids. Germline CDR1 is LGHDT and CDR2 is YNNKEL (reference sequence). With 3 bases removed from V and 2 bases from J, the gap between germline ends came to 16 bases. Here the CDR3 DNA reads TGTGCCAGCAGCCAGTGGGGCTCGAGGGAGCAAGAGACCCAGTACTTC. Translation gives CASSQWGSREQETQYF.

A few counts support this clonotype. V gene TRBV20-1 combines with J gene TRBJ1-5, with 7 bases aligning to TRBD1. This CDR3 has 15 amino acids. With 5 bases clipped from V and 0 bases from J, the junction kept 7 bases outside the gene matches. Germline V gene data show CDR1 as DFQATT and CDR2 as SNEGSKA (reference sequence). CDR3 residues: CSAPTGLYSNQPQHF. The CDR3 DNA reads as TGCAGTGCTCCGACAGGGCTTTATAGCAATCAGCCCCAGCATTTT.

This clonotype was detected a few times. The rearrangement joins TRBV20-1 to TRBJ2-7; 11 bases align to TRBD2. Losses at the gene ends were 1 base for V and 7 bases for J; bases not matched to a gene: 9. Germline V gene sequence: CDR1 DFQATT, CDR2 SNEGSKA (reference sequence). The CDR3 loop spans 15 amino acids. The CDR3 loop is CSARGLAGGPNEQYF. CDR3 coding DNA: TGCAGTGCTAGAGGTCTAGCGGGGGGCCCCAATGAGCAGTACTTC.

The V call is TRBV5-6, the J call TRBJ2-2; 9 positions agree with TRBD2. The CDR3 runs to 16 residues. The V gene end was trimmed by 0 bases and the J gene end by 4 bases; junction bases not matched to a gene: 4. Germline CDR1 SGHDT, CDR2 YYEEEE. Written as DNA, the CDR3 is TGTGCCAGCAGCTTGGATGGCGGGAGGGCCACCGGGGAGCTGTTTTTT. Amino acid sequence: CASSLDGGRATGELFF.

This clonotype was counted between two and nine times. The DNA of the CDR3 is TGCAGTGCTGCCCCCCTGGTAGCGGGGGATAGGGAGCAGTACTTC. Protein: CSAAPLVAGDREQYF. The J gene is TRBJ2-5, the V gene TRBV20-1; TRBD2 matches at 9 bases. The CDR3 length is 15 residues. Germline V gene data show CDR1 as DFQATT and CDR2 as SNEGSKA (reference sequence). V lost 5 bases and J lost 11; bases outside the gene matches: 18.